The clone carrying this TCR beta chain was recorded many times. The data originate from a study of human T cells and chemical hapten exposure. The CDR3 totals 15 residues. Trimming removed 1 base from V and 3 bases from J; junction bases left unmatched: 7. Per the germline V gene, CDR1 is DFQATT and CDR2 is SNEGSKA (reference sequence). One entry per CDR3 protein, called by TCRdb with MiXCR from the RACE reads. The repertoire includes about 57,000 distinct CDR3 sequences, 9.3% of them detected once, and about an eighth sits in the top ten. The time point here: patch test 1, 2 weeks after DPC sensitization. The treatment denotes: therapeutic diphenylcyclopropenone sensitization with weekly scalp DPC.

The input for sequencing was whole blood, taken in connection with sensitization to the hapten diphenylcyclopropenone (DPC). The chain couples TRBV20-1 to TRBJ2-7, with TRBD2 matching over 9 bases. The TCR originated in a woman aged 40 to 50 with alopecia areata. Some clones in this sample may be carry-over from other donors' samples. The CDR3 reads CSARGSGGYFYEQYF. The CDR3 coding sequence is TGCAGTGCTAGAGGTAGCGGGGGATATTTCTACGAGCAGTACTTC.